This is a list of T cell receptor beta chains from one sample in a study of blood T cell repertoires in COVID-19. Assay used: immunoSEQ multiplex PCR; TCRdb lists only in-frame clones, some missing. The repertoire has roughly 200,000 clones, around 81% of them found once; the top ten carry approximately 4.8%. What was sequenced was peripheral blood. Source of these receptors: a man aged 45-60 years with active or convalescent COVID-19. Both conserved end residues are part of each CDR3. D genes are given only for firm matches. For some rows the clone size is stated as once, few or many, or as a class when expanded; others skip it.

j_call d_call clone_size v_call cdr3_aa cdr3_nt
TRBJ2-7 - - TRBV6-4 CASSDSEVDEQYF TGTGCCAGCAGTGACTCTGAGGTGGACGAGCAGTACTTC
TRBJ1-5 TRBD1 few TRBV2 CASRVRDREGVYQPQHF TGTGCCAGCAGAGTCCGGGACAGGGAAGGTGTCTATCAGCCCCAGCATTTT
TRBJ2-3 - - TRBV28 CASMALTDTQYF TGTGCCAGCATGGCCTTGACAGATACGCAGTATTTT
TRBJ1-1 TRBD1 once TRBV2 CASRGDRVGGEAFF TGTGCCAGCAGGGGGGACAGGGTTGGAGGTGAAGCTTTCTTT
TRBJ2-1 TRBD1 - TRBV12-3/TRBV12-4 CASSGQGANEQFF TGTGCCAGTTCGGGACAGGGGGCGAATGAGCAGTTCTTC
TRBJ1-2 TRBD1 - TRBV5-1 CASSLDGQGEYGYTF TGCGCCAGCAGCTTGGATGGACAGGGGGAGTATGGCTACACCTTC
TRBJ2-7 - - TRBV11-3 CASSSPGHHEQYF TGTGCCAGCAGCTCGCCGGGACACCACGAGCAGTACTTC
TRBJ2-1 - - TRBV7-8 CASSLDRAYNEQFF TGTGCCAGCAGCTTAGACAGGGCCTACAATGAGCAGTTCTTC
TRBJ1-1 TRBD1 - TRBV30 CAWKTGVNTEAFF TGTGCCTGGAAGACAGGGGTAAACACTGAAGCTTTCTTT
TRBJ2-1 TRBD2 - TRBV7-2 CASSLAARGFNEQFF TGTGCCAGCAGCTTAGCCGCGCGGGGGTTCAATGAGCAGTTCTTC
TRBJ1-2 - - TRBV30 CAWSVILQGDLWNYGYTF TGTGCCTGGAGTGTAATACTACAGGGAGATTTATGGAACTATGGCTACACCTTC
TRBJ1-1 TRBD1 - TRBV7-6 CASSLVAGGSNTEAFF TGTGCCAGCAGCTTAGTGGCAGGGGGGAGTAACACTGAAGCTTTCTTT
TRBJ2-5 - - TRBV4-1 CASSPGQGVDGETQYF TGCGCCAGCAGCCCCGGACAAGGAGTGGATGGGGAGACCCAGTACTTC
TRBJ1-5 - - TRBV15 CATSRERGNHQPQHF TGTGCCACCAGCAGAGAACGAGGGAACCATCAGCCCCAGCATTTT
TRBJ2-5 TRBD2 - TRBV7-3 CASSFGGGETQYF TGTGCCAGCAGCTTCGGGGGAGGGGAGACCCAGTACTTC
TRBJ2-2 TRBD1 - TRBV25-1 CASSEWSRGLNTGELFF TGTGCCAGCAGTGAATGGAGCAGGGGGTTGAACACCGGGGAGCTGTTTTTT
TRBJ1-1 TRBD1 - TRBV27 CASSLFRRGGLTGGTEAFF TGTGCCAGCAGTTTATTCCGGAGAGGGGGGTTGACAGGGGGCACTGAAGCTTTCTTT
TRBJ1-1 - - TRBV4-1 CASSPWVGARTEAFF TGCGCCAGCAGCCCCTGGGTGGGGGCGCGAACTGAAGCTTTCTTT
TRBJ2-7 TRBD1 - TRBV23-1 CASIYRGPIEQYF TGCGCCAGCATCTACAGGGGGCCCATCGAGCAGTACTTC
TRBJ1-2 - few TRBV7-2 CASSLDPTGYGYTF TGTGCCAGCAGCTTAGACCCGACAGGCTATGGCTACACCTTC
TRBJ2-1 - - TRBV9 CASSVEQGLYNEQFF TGTGCCAGCAGCGTAGAGCAGGGCCTATACAATGAGCAGTTCTTC
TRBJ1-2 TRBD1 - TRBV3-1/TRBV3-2 CASSQDPSAGGGYGYTF TGTGCCAGCAGCCAAGATCCGTCGGCAGGGGGCGGCTATGGCTACACCTTC
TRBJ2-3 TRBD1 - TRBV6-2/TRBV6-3 CASSYETGYSDTQYF TGTGCCAGCAGTTACGAGACAGGGTACTCAGATACGCAGTATTTT
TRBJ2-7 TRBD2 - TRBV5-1 CASSLAVRGGLGSSYEQYF TGCGCCAGCAGCTTGGCCGTGCGGGGGGGATTGGGGAGCTCCTACGAGCAGTACTTC
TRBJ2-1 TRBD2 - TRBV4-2 CASSQVGRADPYNEQFF TGTGCCAGCAGCCAAGTGGGGAGGGCTGATCCCTACAATGAGCAGTTCTTC
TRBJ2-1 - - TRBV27 CASSRQGNEQFF TGTGCCAGCAGTCGGCAGGGCAATGAGCAGTTCTTC
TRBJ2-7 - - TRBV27 CASSLSLLSSYEQYF TGTGCCAGCAGTTTATCCCTGCTGAGCTCCTACGAGCAGTACTTC
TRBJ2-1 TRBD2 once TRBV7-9 CASSARTSGGTDEQFF TGTGCCAGCAGCGCTCGTACTAGCGGGGGTACAGATGAGCAGTTCTTC
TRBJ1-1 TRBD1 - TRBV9 CASSVGTGGNTEAFF TGTGCCAGCAGCGTGGGGACAGGGGGAAACACTGAAGCTTTCTTT
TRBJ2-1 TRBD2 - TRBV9 CASSVGLAGGHEQFF TGTGCCAGCAGCGTAGGACTAGCGGGGGGGCATGAGCAGTTCTTC
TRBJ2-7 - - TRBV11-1 CASSIGRGMSYEQYF TGTGCCAGCAGTATCGGACGGGGAATGTCTTACGAGCAGTACTTC
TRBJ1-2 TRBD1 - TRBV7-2 CASSLVQGSGYTF TGTGCCAGCAGCTTAGTACAGGGGAGTGGCTACACCTTC
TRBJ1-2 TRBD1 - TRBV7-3 CASSPRTGGYTF TGTGCCAGCAGCCCACGGACAGGGGGCTACACCTTC
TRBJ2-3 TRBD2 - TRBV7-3 CASSLGLAVDTQYF TGTGCCAGCAGCCTCGGACTAGCGGTGGATACGCAGTATTTT
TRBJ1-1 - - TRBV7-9 CASSPGDFMNTEAFF TGTGCCAGCAGCCCAGGGGATTTCATGAACACTGAAGCTTTCTTT
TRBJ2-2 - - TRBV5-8 CASSLAGRDTGELFF TGTGCCAGCAGCTTGGCGGGGAGAGACACCGGGGAGCTGTTTTTT
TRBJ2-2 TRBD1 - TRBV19 CATSDRGYTGELFF TGTGCCACTTCGGACAGGGGGTACACCGGGGAGCTGTTTTTT
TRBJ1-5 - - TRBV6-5 CASRDSVGGPQHF TGTGCCAGCAGAGACAGCGTCGGTGGGCCCCAGCATTTT
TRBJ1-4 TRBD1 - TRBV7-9 CASGRWDRVEGFEKLFF TGTGCCAGCGGGAGATGGGACAGGGTGGAAGGTTTTGAAAAACTGTTTTTT
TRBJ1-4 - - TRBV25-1 CASKNHGATNEKLFF TGTGCCAGCAAAAATCACGGTGCAACTAATGAAAAACTGTTTTTT
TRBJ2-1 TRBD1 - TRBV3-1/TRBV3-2 CASSPIGTDSYNEQFF TGTGCCAGCAGCCCGATCGGGACAGATAGTTACAATGAGCAGTTCTTC
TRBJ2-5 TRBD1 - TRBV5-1 CASSLVRTGRETQYF TGCGCCAGCAGCTTGGTAAGGACAGGGAGGGAGACCCAGTACTTC
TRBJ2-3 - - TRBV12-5 CASGRDSTDTQYF TGTGCTAGTGGGCGCGATAGCACAGATACGCAGTATTTT
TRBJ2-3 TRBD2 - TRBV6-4 CASSDISGGTQYF TGTGCCAGCAGTGACATTAGCGGGGGAACGCAGTATTTT
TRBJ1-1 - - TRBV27 CASSLYRDTEAFF TGTGCCAGCAGTTTGTACAGAGACACTGAAGCTTTCTTT
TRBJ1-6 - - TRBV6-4 CASSAEDSSPLHF TGTGCCAGCAGTGCGGAAGACAGTTCACCCCTCCACTTT
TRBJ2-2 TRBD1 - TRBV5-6 CASSFQGATGELFF TGTGCCAGCAGCTTTCAGGGGGCGACCGGGGAGCTGTTTTTT
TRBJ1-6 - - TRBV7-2 CASSPRASADSPLHF TGTGCCAGCAGCCCCAGGGCCAGCGCCGATTCACCCCTCCACTTT
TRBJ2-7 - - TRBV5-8 CASPSQVIYEQYF TGTGCCTCTCCGTCGCAGGTGATCTACGAGCAGTACTTC
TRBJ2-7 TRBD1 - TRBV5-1 CASSLVRTGDDEQYF TGCGCCAGCAGCTTGGTCAGGACAGGGGACGACGAGCAGTACTTC
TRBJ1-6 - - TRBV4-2 CASSQETGSYNSPLHF TGTGCCAGCAGCCAAGAAACGGGCTCCTATAATTCACCCCTCCACTTT
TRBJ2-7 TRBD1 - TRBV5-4 CASSRPGTGEFYEQYF TGTGCCAGCAGTCGTCCCGGGACAGGGGAGTTCTACGAGCAGTACTTC
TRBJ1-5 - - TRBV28 CASRAALAGQPQHF TGTGCCAGCAGGGCGGCCCTGGCGGGTCAGCCCCAGCATTTT